This TCR beta chain was found in a study of T cells after yellow fever vaccination. About this clonotype itself: Its antigen remains unknown.

Using its own MiXCR run on the 5' RACE reads, TCRdb lists one record per CDR3 protein. The profile shows a few hundred thousand distinct CDR3 sequences, roughly 4.3% of them singletons. The CDR3 is made up of 12 amino acids. From germline, CDR1 is SNHLY and CDR2 FYNNEI. Trimming pared 8 bases from V and 4 bases from J, leaving 10 bases between. Whole-study results and caveats: Weaker overall, the secondary response nonetheless peaked faster (day 5 versus 15). The CD4 compartment and the CD8 compartment contained a small share of clonotypes in common. Post-booster repertoires contained most primary-vaccination clones again (roughly 96% CD4, approximately 86% CD8).

The sequenced sample was PBMCs, obtained 5 days after the yellow fever booster vaccination. This chain uses TRBV2 with TRBJ2-3, with no clear D. This sequence was found in a man younger than 30 who received the YFV17D yellow fever vaccine. The DNA for the CDR3 is TGTGCCAGCGGGCAGGTGCCAGATACGCAGTATTTT. Its protein product is CASGQVPDTQYF.